The 27 T cell receptor beta chains given below trace back to one sample, sequenced in a study of vaccination effects on CD4 cells after COVID-19. No antigen has been assigned to these receptors. Sequencing was preceded by expansion of antigen-specific CD4+ T cells with viral peptide pools in the ViraFEST assay. Researchers isolated CD4+ T cells once approximately 10 days of culture had elapsed. Having tested negative for nucleocapsid antibodies, the vaccine recipients showed no prior SARS-CoV-2 infection. Sequencing was performed with immunoSEQ multiplex PCR; in TCRdb, only in-frame clones are kept and a portion is missing. The table has some 22,000 clones, around 72% seen once. The sample was CD4+ T cells from PBMCs cultured with SARS-CoV-2 spike peptides, taken before COVID-19 vaccination. The receptors stem from a human donor who received a COVID-19 vaccine.

The rearrangement uses TRBV5-1 and TRBJ2-7, with 13 bases lining up with TRBD2. The V gene end was trimmed by 4 bases and the J gene end by 4 bases; junction bases not matched to a gene: 8. The CDR3 sequence is 16 residues long. Germline CDR1 is SGHRS and CDR2 is YFSETQ. The CDR3 sequence is CASSPPGLAGVYEQYF. The CDR3 DNA reads as TGCGCCAGCAGCCCGCCTGGACTAGCGGGAGTTTACGAGCAGTACTTC.

J is TRBJ1-2 and V is TRBV19; TRBD1 matches 7 bases. Losses at the gene ends were 5 bases for V and 0 bases for J; bases not matched to a gene: 3. The germline CDR1 and CDR2 sequences are LNHDA and SQIVND (reference sequence). CDR3 length equals 14 residues. The CDR3 sequence: CASSQGQANYGYTF. CDR3 DNA: TGTGCCAGTAGTCAAGGACAGGCTAACTATGGCTACACCTTC.

The J gene is TRBJ1-5, the V gene TRBV21-1. TRBV21-1 is a recognized pseudogene. The CDR3 has 12 residues. The CDR3 sequence is CASSKVAQPQHF. DNA for the CDR3: TGTGCCAGCAGCAAAGTAGCCCAGCCCCAGCATTTT.

Only one count was recorded for this clone. Other DNA sequences within the sample encode an identical CDR3. The chain is built from TRBV18 and TRBJ2-5; 11 bases align to TRBD2. The CDR3 is 15 residues long. CDR1 and CDR2 (germline): KGHSH, LQKENI. J gave up 3 bases and V 0 bases, and 0 bases lay outside the gene matches. DNA for the CDR3: TGTGCCAGCTCACCACCGGGACTAGCGGAAGAGACCCAGTACTTC. Translated, it gives CASSPPGLAEETQYF.

The V and J genes are TRBV10-1 and TRBJ2-5; D tentatively reads TRBD1 or TRBD2 (6 bases each). This CDR3 has 17 amino acids. CDR1 is WNHNN and CDR2 is SYGVQD in the germline V gene (reference sequence). Deletions cut 2 bases from V and 5 bases from J, with 21 bases between. The CDR3 spells CASSEPRLPGGSETQYF. The DNA of the CDR3 is TGCGCCAGCAGTGAGCCCCGACTACCCGGGGGCTCGGAGACCCAGTACTTC.

V is TRBV27 and J is TRBJ1-2, with D possibly TRBD1 on 5 matching bases. This CDR3 region has 15 residues. Germline lookup yields CDR1 MNHEY and CDR2 SMNVEV (reference sequence). Trimming removed 4 bases from V and 4 bases from J, with 16 bases in between. This chain's CDR3 is CASSSEAGTVYGYTF. The CDR3 DNA reads TGTGCCAGCAGTTCGGAAGCCGGGACGGTCTATGGCTACACCTTC.

This clone was observed a single time. The chain employs TRBV3-1 (or the pseudogene TRBV3-2) and TRBJ2-1, with 7 bases aligning to TRBD2. In germline, CDR1 is LGHDT, CDR2 YNNKEL (reference sequence). With 3 bases clipped from V and 0 bases from J, the junction kept 2 bases outside the gene matches. The CDR3 contains 15 residues. The CDR3 protein is CASSQRGSSYNEQFF. Written as DNA, the CDR3 is TGTGCCAGCAGCCAGCGCGGGAGCTCCTACAATGAGCAGTTCTTC.

This clone was observed a single time. The chain has TRBV6-5 and TRBJ1-1, with D unresolved. Germline V lookup: CDR1 MNHEY, CDR2 SVGAGI. V lost 6 bases and J 1 base, leaving 12 bases between the germline ends. The CDR3 totals 14 residues. CDR3 sequence: CASRGGFTNTEAFF. The CDR3 DNA is TGTGCCAGCAGGGGAGGGTTTACGAACACTGAAGCTTTCTTT.

DNA for the CDR3: TGCGCCAGCAGCTTGAATGGCGGGGAGCTGTTTTTT. It translates to CASSLNGGELFF. V and J are TRBV5-1 and TRBJ2-2; no definite D call. Per germline, CDR1 SGHRS and CDR2 YFSETQ. Trimming pared 1 base from V and 7 bases from J, leaving 5 bases between. CDR3 length: 12 residues.

The rearrangement uses TRBV5-1 and TRBJ2-5; D is perhaps TRBD2 (6 bases). V gave up 0 bases and J gave up 7 bases, with 22 bases separating them. Germline V gene lookup returns CDR1 SGHRS and CDR2 YFSETQ. The CDR3 sequence is 17 residues long. The CDR3 loop reads CASSLAPRDSGRGTQYF. CDR3 coding DNA: TGCGCCAGCAGCTTGGCTCCAAGGGACTCCGGCCGTGGGACCCAGTACTTC.

The genes are TRBV12-3 or TRBV12-4 and TRBJ1-2; a possible D gene is TRBD1 (6 bases). CDR3 size: 13 residues. V lost 0 bases and J lost 7, with 9 bases in between. In nucleotides, the CDR3 is TGTGCCAGCAGTTTAGCCTCAGGGGTTGGCTACACCTTC. Its protein is CASSLASGVGYTF.

The genes are TRBV7-2 and TRBJ2-2, with 9 positions matching TRBD2. The CDR3 extends over 17 amino acids. J was trimmed by 3 bases and V by 2 bases; bases with no gene match: 7. CDR1 SGHTA and CDR2 FQGNSA come from the germline V gene. The CDR3 spells CASSLRRGGGDTGELFF. The CDR3 nucleotides read TGTGCCAGCAGCTTACGGCGGGGGGGCGGGGACACCGGGGAGCTGTTTTTT. Supplemented by reference TRBV7-2 and TRBJ2-2, the full variable domain reads GAGVSQSPSNKVTEKGKDVELRCDPISGHTALYWYRQSLGQGLEFLIYFQGNSAPDKSGLPSDRFSAERTGGSVSTLTIQRTQQEDSAVYLCASSLRRGGGDTGELFFGEGSRLTVL.

The chain has TRBV5-4 and TRBJ1-1; 7 bases align to TRBD1. Germline V gene sequence: CDR1 SGHNT, CDR2 YYREEE (reference sequence). Trimming at V came to 3 bases and at J to 2 bases, leaving 7 bases not matched to a gene. This CDR3 has 15 residues. This chain's CDR3 is CASSSRGQLNTEAFF. In nucleotides, the CDR3 is TGTGCCAGCAGCTCGAGGGGACAGCTAAACACTGAAGCTTTCTTT. Combining the CDR3 with reference TRBV5-4 and TRBJ1-1 gives the whole variable domain ETGVTQSPTHLIKTRGQQVTLRCSSQSGHNTVSWYQQALGQGPQFIFQYYREEENGRGNFPPRFSGLQFPNYSSELNVNALELDDSALYLCASSSRGQLNTEAFFGQGTRLTVV.

The chain combines TRBV23-1 with TRBJ2-1; 8 bases map to TRBD1. TRBV23-1 belongs to the ORF category, with a function that is uncertain. Trimming at V came to 2 bases and at J to 5 bases, leaving 5 bases not matched to a gene. This CDR3 contains 15 residues. CDR3 sequence: CASSQKGQADNEQFF. Written as DNA, the CDR3 is TGCGCCAGCAGTCAAAAGGGACAGGCCGACAATGAGCAGTTCTTC.

This clone was seen a few times. The rearrangement uses TRBV5-1 and TRBJ1-2; 7 nucleotides agree with TRBD1. Trimming at V came to 0 bases and at J to 4 bases, leaving 3 bases not matched to a gene. This CDR3 has 14 residues. Looked up from germline, CDR1 is SGHRS and CDR2 is YFSETQ. The CDR3 region is CASSLDRDSYGYTF. The CDR3 nucleotides are TGCGCCAGCAGCTTGGACCGGGACAGCTATGGCTACACCTTC.

This clone appeared a few times. This sequence joins TRBV7-9 and TRBJ2-3, with D possibly being TRBD2 (6 bases). V lost 5 bases to trimming and J lost 4 bases, with 16 bases between them. The CDR3 contains 15 residues. Germline V gene data show CDR1 as SEHNR and CDR2 as FQNEAQ (reference sequence). The CDR3, as DNA: TGTGCCAGCAGCGTATCGTCGGGGGTTGCAGATACGCAGTATTTT. Protein: CASSVSSGVADTQYF. Drawing the rest from reference TRBV7-9 and TRBJ2-3, the complete variable domain is DTGVSQNPRHKITKRGQNVTFRCDPISEHNRLYWYRQTLGQGPEFLTYFQNEAQLEKSRLLSDRFSAERPKGSFSTLEIQRTEQGDSAMYLCASSVSSGVADTQYFGPGTRLTVL.

V is TRBV30 and J is TRBJ2-6; D not certain. The CDR3 loop spans 13 amino acids. Between the trimmed V and J ends, which lost 3 bases and 1 base, there was a span of 4 bases. CDR1 is GTSNPN and CDR2 is SVGIG in the germline V gene (reference sequence). The CDR3 coding sequence is TGTGCCTGGAGGGGGTCTGGGGCCAACGTCCTGACTTTC. Protein: CAWRGSGANVLTF. Filled out from reference TRBV30 and TRBJ2-6, the complete variable domain reads SQTIHQWPATLVQPVGSPLSLECTVEGTSNPNLYWYRQAAGRGLQLLFYSVGIGQISSEVPQNLSASRPQDRQFILSSKKLLLSDSGFYLCAWRGSGANVLTFGAGSRLTVL.

This clone has just one count. The V and J genes are TRBV6-5 and TRBJ1-5, with TRBD1 matching over 8 bases. There are 14 residues in the CDR3. CDR1 MNHEY and CDR2 SVGAGI come from the germline V gene. The ends lost 6 bases at V and 6 bases at J; junction bases unmatched: 7. The CDR3 is CASRTGQGGQPQHF. As DNA, the CDR3 is TGTGCCAGCAGGACTGGACAGGGTGGTCAGCCCCAGCATTTT.

V gene TRBV2 combines with J gene TRBJ1-1, with 7 nucleotides matching TRBD1. The CDR3 contains 12 residues. V lost 6 bases to trimming and J lost 11 bases; unmatched junction nucleotides: 9. CDR1 and CDR2 (germline): SNHLY, FYNNEI. CDR3 sequence reads: CASRGQVNRAFF. The CDR3 DNA is TGTGCCAGCAGAGGACAGGTCAATCGGGCTTTCTTT.

This chain links TRBV19 with TRBJ1-4; 8 bases match TRBD1. Germline assignment: CDR1 LNHDA and CDR2 SQIVND (reference sequence). CDR3 size: 20 residues. After removal of 7 bases from V and 8 bases from J, the junction contained 27 bases not matched to a gene. The CDR3 DNA follows: TGTGCCAGTATGGACAGGGACGCTTTGAATCGTCGAGCGTTAAGCGAAAAACTGTTTTTT. Translating it yields CASMDRDALNRRALSEKLFF.

This rearrangement joins TRBV27 to TRBJ2-1, with TRBD2 matching 9 bases. Germline lookup yields CDR1 MNHEY and CDR2 SMNVEV (reference sequence). Unmatched junction bases numbered 8, after V lost 8 bases and J lost 6 bases. The CDR3 covers 14 residues. CDR3: CASGRAGGSNEQFF. DNA of the CDR3: TGTGCCAGCGGTAGGGCGGGAGGGAGCAATGAGCAGTTCTTC.

The chain uses TRBV5-4 and TRBJ1-6; unclear D gene. The CDR3 is made up of 14 amino acids. CDR1 and CDR2 from the germline V gene are SGHNT and YYREEE (reference sequence). V dropped 0 bases and J dropped 8 bases, with 9 bases sitting between them. CDR3 sequence: CASSLDSLDSPLHF. Here the CDR3 DNA reads TGTGCCAGCAGCTTGGACAGTCTAGATTCACCCCTCCACTTT.

This chain joins TRBV7-9 and TRBJ2-3; a possible D gene is TRBD2 (6 bases). Germline CDR1 and CDR2: SEHNR and FQNEAQ (reference sequence). Trimming took 5 bases from V and 2 from J, leaving 8 bases between them. The CDR3 loop spans 13 amino acids. Here the CDR3 reads CASSGGNTDTQYF. The CDR3 DNA reads TGTGCCAGCAGCGGGGGGAACACAGATACGCAGTATTTT.

The rearrangement uses TRBV5-6 and TRBJ1-2; possible D gene TRBD1, 5 bases. The germline V and J ends were trimmed by 4 bases and 2 bases, with 9 bases remaining between them. The CDR3 runs 13 residues. Per the germline V gene, CDR1 is SGHDT and CDR2 is YYEEEE. CDR3 in amino acids: CASSRRTNYGYTF. DNA for the CDR3: TGTGCCAGCAGCCGAAGGACAAACTATGGCTACACCTTC.

This chain joins TRBV3-1 (or the pseudogene TRBV3-2) and TRBJ2-3, with D maybe TRBD2 (6 bases). CDR3 length: 14 amino acids. From germline, CDR1 is LGHDT and CDR2 YNNKEL (reference sequence). Trimming shortened V by 0 bases and J by 9 bases, and 13 bases separated the two germline ends. CDR3 nucleotides: TGTGCCAGCAGCCAAGATCTGGGGACTCCGACGCAGTATTTT. Translating it yields CASSQDLGTPTQYF.

This clone was observed a handful of times. The gene calls are TRBV2 and TRBJ1-6; D is unclear. The V end lost 6 bases, the J end lost 2 bases, and 8 bases lay between the germline ends. The CDR3 contains 14 residues. Germline V gene lookup returns CDR1 SNHLY and CDR2 FYNNEI. DNA of the CDR3: TGTGCCAGCAGACTAAGCGCCTATAATTCACCCCTCCACTTT. It translates to CASRLSAYNSPLHF.

The V gene is TRBV19, the J gene TRBJ1-2, with 9 positions matching TRBD1. J was trimmed by 7 bases and V by 5 bases; bases with no gene match: 11. The germline V gene has CDR1 LNHDA and CDR2 SQIVND (reference sequence). CDR3 length: 15 residues. CDR3 protein: CASSLSRGQGFGYTF. The CDR3 bases are TGTGCCAGTAGTCTTTCCCGGGGACAGGGCTTTGGCTACACCTTC. Together with reference TRBV19 and TRBJ1-2, the CDR3 gives the full variable domain: DGGITQSPKYLFRKEGQNVTLSCEQNLNHDAMYWYRQDPGQGLRLIYYSQIVNDFQKGDIAEGYSVSREKKESFPLTVTSAQKNPTAFYLCASSLSRGQGFGYTFGSGTRLTVV.